A single sample gave rise to the 32 T cell receptor beta chains below, sequenced in a study of T cell repertoires in cytomegalovirus infection. TCRdb recomputed calls from the reads with MiXCR, one row per CDR3 protein. The sample records around 270,000 distinct CDR3 sequences, 9.1% being singletons. Sequencing was performed on PBMCs. These TCRs come from a human donor in good health (CMV status not recorded). Some clones in this sample may be carry-over from other donors' samples.

The chain links TRBV10-3 to TRBJ1-1; a possible D gene is TRBD1 (5 bases). Deletions cut 8 bases from V and 1 base from J, with 11 bases between. The length of the CDR3 is 13 residues. Germline V gene data show CDR1 as ENHRY and CDR2 as SYGVKD. For the CDR3, the DNA is TGTGCCATCGGAGGAGGGGCGAACACTGAAGCTTTCTTT. Its translation: CAIGGGANTEAFF.

This clonotype has a handful of counts. Given a much more abundant clone one base away, this may be a read error. The V and J genes are TRBV7-2 and TRBJ1-2, with a tentative D call TRBD1 (5 bases). The CDR3 length is 14 residues. Trimming shortened V by 2 bases and J by 6 bases, and 13 bases separated the two germline ends. Germline loops: CDR1 SGHTA, CDR2 FQGNSA. The CDR3 loop reads CASSLLLGRDGYTF. The CDR3 DNA is TGTGCCAGCAGCTTATTACTGGGGCGGGATGGCTACACCTTC.

This chain connects TRBV7-9 to TRBJ2-2, with TRBD1 identical over 7 bases. The V and J ends lost 5 bases and 3 bases, in that order; junction bases with no gene match: 9. Looked up from germline, CDR1 is SEHNR and CDR2 is FQNEAQ (reference sequence). The CDR3 is 16 amino acids. The CDR3 coding sequence is TGTGCCAGCAGCGGGATGGGACAGCCGGACACCGGGGAGCTGTTTTTT. Translation: CASSGMGQPDTGELFF.

This clonotype was counted at least ten times. The chain combines TRBV19 with TRBJ1-4; no firm D call. Germline loops: CDR1 LNHDA, CDR2 SQIVND (reference sequence). The CDR3 has 15 residues. Trimming took 3 bases from V and 0 from J, leaving 8 bases between them. CDR3 sequence: CASSMQAATNEKLFF. CDR3 nucleotides: TGTGCCAGTAGTATGCAGGCTGCAACTAATGAAAAACTGTTTTTT.

The chain is built from TRBV10-1 and TRBJ2-2; TRBD2 is a possible D gene (6 bases). The CDR3 covers 15 residues. Trimming left V 5 bases short and J 6 bases short, with 16 bases between. The germline V gene encodes CDR1 WNHNN and CDR2 SYGVQD (reference sequence). The CDR3 nucleotides are TGCGCCAGCAGTAAAGATAGCGGACCGTCCGGGGAGCTGTTTTTT. This sequence encodes CASSKDSGPSGELFF.

This clonotype was recorded many times. The rearrangement joins TRBV14 to TRBJ1-5, with D perhaps matching TRBD1 (5 bases). Trimming shortened V by 3 bases and J by 9 bases, and 12 bases separated the two germline ends. CDR1 is SGHDN, CDR2 FVKESK, per germline. The CDR3 loop spans 13 amino acids. The CDR3 sequence is CASSHGTASPQHF. CDR3 coding DNA: TGTGCCAGCAGCCATGGGACCGCGTCGCCCCAGCATTTT. Based on the CDR3 plus reference TRBV14 and TRBJ1-5, the full variable domain is EAGVTQFPSHSVIEKGQTVTLRCDPISGHDNLYWYRRVMGKEIKFLLHFVKESKQDESGMPNNRFLAERTGGTYSTLKVQPAELEDSGVYFCASSHGTASPQHFGDGTRLSIL.

The rearrangement uses TRBV12-3 or TRBV12-4 and TRBJ1-5; 8 nucleotides line up with TRBD1. The CDR3 is 17 amino acids. The junction had 8 bases not matched to a gene; V was cut back by 0 bases and J by 4 bases. CDR3 in DNA: TGTGCCAGCAGTTTAGCGGTAGGACAGGGAGGAAATCAGCCCCAGCATTTT. As protein: CASSLAVGQGGNQPQHF.

In this sample, this clonotype turned up many times. The chain is built from TRBV28 and TRBJ2-1, with a weak D call TRBD2 (7 bases). Germline V gene data show CDR1 as MDHEN and CDR2 as SYDVKM. This CDR3 is 19 amino acids long. V was pared by 7 bases and J by 5 bases, with 30 bases between. The CDR3 here is CASISRDWGGPRRDNEQFF. DNA for the CDR3: TGTGCCAGCATTTCGCGGGACTGGGGGGGCCCTAGGAGGGACAATGAGCAGTTCTTC.

This clonotype was detected many times. J is TRBJ2-3 and V is TRBV7-2; D perhaps matches TRBD2 (6 bases). With 1 base removed from V and 0 bases from J, the gap between germline ends came to 11 bases. The germline CDR1 and CDR2 sequences are SGHTA and FQGNSA. The CDR3 is 16 amino acids. The CDR3 sequence: CASSLGLARSTDTQYF. CDR3 sequence (DNA): TGTGCCAGCAGCTTAGGGCTAGCGAGAAGCACAGATACGCAGTATTTT.

The J gene is TRBJ2-7, the V gene TRBV7-2; TRBD2 matches 11 bases. CDR1 is SGHTA and CDR2 is FQGNSA in the germline V gene. The V and J ends lost 1 base and 10 bases, in that order; junction bases with no gene match: 15. This CDR3 contains 17 residues. CDR3 sequence: CASSLEASGRSLGKQYF. The CDR3 DNA follows: TGTGCCAGCAGCTTAGAGGCTAGCGGGAGGAGCTTGGGGAAACAGTACTTC.

The sample holds many counts of this clonotype. The chain carries TRBV7-2 and TRBJ2-7, with D possibly matching TRBD2 (5 bases). The CDR3 covers 15 residues. The germline V and J ends were trimmed by 5 bases and 7 bases, with 21 bases remaining between them. Germline V lookup: CDR1 SGHTA, CDR2 FQGNSA. CDR3 region: CASSPPLRQRREQYF. The CDR3 DNA is TGTGCCAGCAGCCCCCCTTTGCGGCAAAGGAGGGAGCAGTACTTC.

This clonotype was seen a handful of times. The genes are TRBV28 and TRBJ1-6; D ambiguous. The length of the CDR3 is 14 residues. V lost 7 bases and J lost 7, with 14 bases in between. From germline, CDR1 is MDHEN and CDR2 SYDVKM. The CDR3 DNA is TGTGCCAGCACCTTGTCAGTGCAGAATTCACCCCTCCACTTT. It translates to CASTLSVQNSPLHF.

There are many counts of this clonotype. The chain uses TRBV27 and TRBJ2-4; D perhaps matches TRBD1 (6 bases). CDR3 length equals 15 residues. Germline V gene sequence: CDR1 MNHEY, CDR2 SMNVEV (reference sequence). Between the trimmed V and J ends, which lost 4 bases and 2 bases, there was a span of 12 bases. The CDR3 here is CASSYRVESKNIQYF. For the CDR3, the DNA is TGTGCCAGCAGTTACAGGGTGGAGTCCAAAAACATTCAGTACTTC.

This clonotype was observed at least ten times. The V call is TRBV19, the J call TRBJ2-7; D possibly matches TRBD1 or TRBD2 (5 bases each). Trimming removed 4 bases from V and 2 bases from J, with 18 bases in between. Per germline, CDR1 LNHDA and CDR2 SQIVND (reference sequence). The CDR3 runs to 16 residues. The CDR3: CASSTGPAGATYEQYF. The CDR3 nucleotides read TGTGCCAGTAGTACCGGACCGGCCGGGGCGACCTACGAGCAGTACTTC.

This clonotype has a count of ten or more. The chain is built from TRBV2 and TRBJ2-3; 8 bases agree with TRBD1. CDR1 is SNHLY and CDR2 is FYNNEI in the germline V gene. Trimming at V came to 3 bases and at J to 3 bases, leaving 5 bases not matched to a gene. CDR3 length: 15 amino acids. In DNA, the CDR3 is TGTGCCAGCAGTGATGGCAGGGGGCTTACAGATACGCAGTATTTT. Its protein is CASSDGRGLTDTQYF. The complete variable domain, with remaining parts taken from reference TRBV2 and TRBJ2-3, reads EPEVTQTPSHQVTQMGQEVILRCVPISNHLYFYWYRQILGQKVEFLVSFYNNEISEKSEIFDDQFSVERPDGSNFTLKIRSTKLEDSAMYFCASSDGRGLTDTQYFGPGTRLTVL.

The table lists this clonotype with a few counts. This rearrangement joins TRBV7-3 to TRBJ2-1; no clear D gene. This CDR3 contains 14 residues. Per germline, CDR1 SGHTA and CDR2 FQGTGA. V was shortened by 3 bases and J by 4 bases, with 10 bases between the two germline ends. Here the CDR3 DNA reads TGTGCCAGCAGCTTCTCGGCGGATTACAATGAGCAGTTCTTC. Translation: CASSFSADYNEQFF.

This clonotype was picked up many times. The chain has TRBV12-3 or TRBV12-4 and TRBJ2-7, with a possible D match to TRBD1 (6 bases). The CDR3 runs 14 residues. The V gene lost 6 bases and the J gene lost 0 bases, with 12 bases spanning the gap. CDR3 nucleotides: TGTGCCAGCAGGGAACGGGACACCTCCTACGAGCAGTACTTC. It codes for CASRERDTSYEQYF.

This clonotype was counted ten times or more. The chain is built from TRBV7-2 and TRBJ1-1; D is unresolved. The CDR3 consists of 16 residues. V dropped 6 bases and J dropped 1 base, with 18 bases sitting between them. CDR1 and CDR2 (germline): SGHTA, FQGNSA. The CDR3 DNA sequence: TGTGCCAGCAGACCGGACGTCTCCACGCGGAACACTGAAGCTTTCTTT. It yields the protein CASRPDVSTRNTEAFF.

Concerning this clonotype: This may be a read error, as it is one base from a much larger clone. The chain carries TRBV7-4 and TRBJ2-7; 8 bases align to TRBD1. The CDR3 runs to 12 residues. The V and J ends lost 11 bases and 5 bases, in that order; junction bases with no gene match: 8. Germline V gene lookup returns CDR1 SGHVT and CDR2 SQSDAQ. CDR3 bases: TGTGCCCGAAGGACAGGGCAGGACGAGCAGTACTTC. Residues: CARRTGQDEQYF.

The J gene is TRBJ1-3, the V gene TRBV7-9; D is ambiguous. This CDR3 has 16 residues. CDR1 is SEHNR, CDR2 FQNEAQ, per germline (reference sequence). The V end lost 2 bases, the J end lost 2 bases, and 13 bases lay between the germline ends. The CDR3, as DNA: TGTGCCAGCAGCTTAACTCGGCTCGGAACTGGAAACACCATATATTTT. This translates into CASSLTRLGTGNTIYF.

This clonotype was counted many times. The chain couples TRBV6-6 to TRBJ1-6; 9 nucleotides agree with TRBD1. This CDR3 is 19 amino acids long. Germline-derived CDR1 and CDR2 are MNHNY and SVGAGI (reference sequence). V dropped 6 bases and J dropped 0; count of bases not matched to a gene: 12. CDR3 loop: CASSSRDRVFGSYNSPLHF. In nucleotides, the CDR3 is TGTGCCAGCAGCTCCCGGGACAGGGTTTTCGGCTCCTATAATTCACCCCTCCACTTT.

The chain links TRBV18 to TRBJ1-2; D not certain. Germline V CDR1 and CDR2: KGHSH, LQKENI. V was cut by 3 bases and J by 8 bases, with 19 bases left in between. The CDR3 is 15 amino acids. The CDR3 nucleotides are TGTGCCAGCTCACCCCTGAAGGACGTATCTGGGGGCTACACCTTC. Its translation is CASSPLKDVSGGYTF.

This clonotype was observed many times. The CDR3: CSARDLTLWAGVTEAFF. The CDR3 DNA sequence: TGCAGTGCTAGAGATCTCACGTTGTGGGCAGGGGTCACTGAAGCTTTCTTT. The V gene is TRBV20-1, the J gene TRBJ1-1, with a weak D call TRBD1 (6 bases). Germline V CDR1 and CDR2: DFQATT, SNEGSKA (reference sequence). The CDR3 is 17 residues long. Between the trimmed V and J ends, which lost 0 bases and 4 bases, there was a span of 21 bases.

The sample holds a few counts of this clonotype. The rearrangement joins TRBV19 to TRBJ1-5; D unclear. The V and J ends lost 3 bases and 1 base respectively, with 7 bases between them. CDR1 and CDR2 from the germline V gene are LNHDA and SQIVND (reference sequence). The CDR3 is 14 amino acids. The CDR3 loop is CASSITGSNQPQHF. DNA of the CDR3: TGTGCCAGTAGTATCACGGGAAGCAATCAGCCCCAGCATTTT.

This clonotype has a count of ten or more. The chain uses TRBV27 and TRBJ1-1; no clear D gene. Germline assignment: CDR1 MNHEY and CDR2 SMNVEV (reference sequence). This CDR3 contains 8 residues. The germline V and J ends were trimmed by 8 bases and 10 bases, with 5 bases remaining between them. DNA of the CDR3: TGTGCCAGCCGAGGAGCTTTCTTT. Its translation is CASRGAFF.

This clonotype was detected only a few times. The rearrangement links TRBV20-1 to TRBJ2-7, with 9 bases aligning to TRBD2. V gave up 1 base and J gave up 5 bases; unmatched junction bases: 3. Germline-derived CDR1 and CDR2 are DFQATT and SNEGSKA (reference sequence). This CDR3 is 13 amino acids long. CDR3 bases: TGCAGTGCTAGAGGACTAGCGGTAGACGAGCAGTACTTC. It yields the protein CSARGLAVDEQYF.

This clonotype was seen many times. The rearrangement joins TRBV7-2 to TRBJ2-7; 7 bases match TRBD2. Looked up from germline, CDR1 is SGHTA and CDR2 is FQGNSA. This CDR3 is 15 amino acids long. Trimming took 3 bases from V and 9 from J; bases not matched to a gene: 14. CDR3 protein: CASSFNREALRGQYF. The CDR3 DNA reads as TGTGCCAGCAGCTTCAATCGGGAGGCGCTCCGGGGGCAGTACTTC.

This clonotype was picked up many times. The chain is built from TRBV6-5 and TRBJ2-7, with TRBD2 matching 8 bases. The CDR3 extends over 18 amino acids. Germline V lookup: CDR1 MNHEY, CDR2 SVGAGI. V dropped 3 bases and J dropped 4; count of bases not matched to a gene: 17. CDR3 residues: CASSYTSPGAGGRYEQYF. The CDR3 DNA follows: TGTGCCAGCAGTTATACCTCCCCCGGGGCGGGGGGTAGGTACGAGCAGTACTTC.

This clonotype was counted between two and nine times. CDR3 protein: CASSPGDSTNEKLFF. The DNA of the CDR3 is TGTGCCAGCAGCCCAGGGGACTCAACTAATGAAAAACTGTTTTTT. The gene calls are TRBV7-2 and TRBJ1-4, with D perhaps TRBD1 (6 bases). V was trimmed by 5 bases and J by 0 bases, leaving 10 bases between them. This CDR3 comprises 15 residues. CDR1 is SGHTA, CDR2 FQGNSA, per germline. The entire variable domain, with the rest obtained from reference TRBV7-2 and TRBJ1-4, is as follows: GAGVSQSPSNKVTEKGKDVELRCDPISGHTALYWYRQSLGQGLEFLIYFQGNSAPDKSGLPSDRFSAERTGGSVSTLTIQRTQQEDSAVYLCASSPGDSTNEKLFFGSGTQLSVL.

In this sample, this clonotype turned up many times. The J gene is TRBJ1-5, the V gene TRBV7-2; 12 bases are a match to TRBD1. The ends lost 5 bases at V and 4 bases at J; junction bases unmatched: 6. Per the germline V gene, CDR1 is SGHTA and CDR2 is FQGNSA. The CDR3 has 16 residues. The CDR3, as DNA: TGTGCCAGCAGCGGGGGACAGGGGGCCCCTAATCAGCCCCAGCATTTT. Amino acids: CASSGGQGAPNQPQHF.

This clonotype was counted at least ten times. The rearrangement uses TRBV20-1 and TRBJ2-3; 8 bases align to TRBD2. The germline CDR1 and CDR2 sequences are DFQATT and SNEGSKA (reference sequence). CDR3 length equals 15 residues. Losses at the gene ends were 6 bases for V and 4 bases for J; bases not matched to a gene: 12. The DNA for the CDR3 is TGCAGTGCGCGTCCGGGACTAGGAGCATCAGATACGCAGTATTTT. Amino acids: CSARPGLGASDTQYF.

This clonotype has ten or more counts. J is TRBJ2-2 and V is TRBV7-2; D perhaps matches TRBD2 (6 bases). The ends were cut back, 2 bases at V and 1 base at J, with 14 bases in the middle. The CDR3 runs to 17 residues. The germline V gene encodes CDR1 SGHTA and CDR2 FQGNSA. CDR3 DNA: TGTGCCAGCAGCTTAAGAGTTAGCGGAGGGAACACCGGGGAGCTGTTTTTT. Translation gives CASSLRVSGGNTGELFF. The full variable domain, its missing parts supplied by reference TRBV7-2 and TRBJ2-2, is GAGVSQSPSNKVTEKGKDVELRCDPISGHTALYWYRQSLGQGLEFLIYFQGNSAPDKSGLPSDRFSAERTGGSVSTLTIQRTQQEDSAVYLCASSLRVSGGNTGELFFGEGSRLTVL.